This T cell receptor (beta chain) appears in the sequencing data of a study of radiation and T cells in renal cell carcinoma. Described time point: blood 4 weeks post-SBRT, at nephrectomy. Treatment noted: 15 Gy SBRT to primary tumor, nephrectomy 4 weeks later. Nephrectomy followed 15 Gy stereotactic body radiation by 4 weeks. Serial blood draws occurred at baseline and 2 and 4 weeks post-SBRT. This renal cell carcinoma was of the clear cell type. This clone was found once. The antigen is undetermined. TCRdb's table, derived via immunoSEQ multiplex PCR, lists solely in-frame clones and lacks some. The data hold some 44,000 clones, with nearly 85% observed a single time. Germline V gene lookup returns CDR1 SGHRS and CDR2 YFSETQ. V lost 4 bases and J 8 bases, leaving 6 bases between the germline ends. The CDR3 loop spans 10 amino acids. Points from the study as a whole: Top tumor clonotypes rose in blood 2 weeks post-radiation, then contracted.

The chain is built from TRBV5-1 and TRBJ1-2; D unclear. This specimen consisted of blood, obtained from a patient whose treatment included radiotherapy and nephrectomy. This sequence originates from a woman aged 65 to 85 with renal cell carcinoma. CDR3 sequence (DNA): TGCGCCAGCAGCCCTTTGGGCTACACCTTC. Translating it yields CASSPLGYTF.